This T cell receptor (beta chain) was captured in a study of OX40 agonist ivuxolimab in advanced cancers. Overall study findings and caveats: Fewer expanded clones were found on average in CD4+ than in CD8+ T cells.

About this clone: What it binds is unknown.

Germline values: CDR1 SNHLY, CDR2 FYNNEI. V lost 7 bases, J lost 3 bases, and 16 bases lay in between. This CDR3 comprises 15 residues. TCRdb's table, derived via immunoSEQ multiplex PCR, lists solely in-frame clones and lacks some. This sample carries 60,000 to 75,000 clones, 88% of them seen once, and the ten largest clones take approximately 0.86%. V usage is TRBV2 and J usage is TRBJ1-5; D is undetermined. The TCR comes from an adult with an advanced solid tumor such as melanoma, head and neck, liver or kidney cancer. This material consisted of CD4+ or CD8+ T cells sorted from blood, taken in a trial of the OX40 agonist ivuxolimab. The DNA for the CDR3 is TGTGCCAGCATTGGCCAAGGCCTCCCCAATCAGCCCCAGCATTTT. Amino acids: CASIGQGLPNQPQHF.